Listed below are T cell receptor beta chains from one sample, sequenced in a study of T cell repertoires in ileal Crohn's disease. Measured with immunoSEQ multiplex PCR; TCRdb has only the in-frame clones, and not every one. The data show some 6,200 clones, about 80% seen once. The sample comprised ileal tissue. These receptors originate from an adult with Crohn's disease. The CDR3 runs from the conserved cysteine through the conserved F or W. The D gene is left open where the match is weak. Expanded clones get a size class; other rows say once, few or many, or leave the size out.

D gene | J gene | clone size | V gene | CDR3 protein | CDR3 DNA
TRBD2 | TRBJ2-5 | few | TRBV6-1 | CASSEKRLAGPETQYF | TGTGCCAGCAGTGAAAAGCGACTAGCGGGACCAGAGACCCAGTACTTC
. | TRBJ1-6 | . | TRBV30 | CARRAGDTLHF | TGTGCCCGGAGGGCAGGTGATACCCTCCACTTT
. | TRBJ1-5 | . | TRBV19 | CASSNGYSNQPQHF | TGTGCCAGTAGTAACGGGTATAGCAATCAGCCCCAGCATTTT
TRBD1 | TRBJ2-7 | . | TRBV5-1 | CASSSEPGQGSYEQYF | TGCGCCAGCAGCTCGGAGCCGGGACAGGGATCCTACGAGCAGTACTTC
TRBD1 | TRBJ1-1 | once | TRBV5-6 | CASSLGDSLTEAFF | TGTGCCAGCAGCTTGGGGGACAGCCTCACTGAAGCTTTCTTT
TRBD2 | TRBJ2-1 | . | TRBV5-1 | CASSPGSGRNINEQFF | TGCGCCAGCAGCCCCGGGAGCGGGAGGAATATCAATGAGCAGTTCTTC
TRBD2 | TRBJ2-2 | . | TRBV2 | CASSRLAANTGELFF | TGTGCCAGCAGCAGACTAGCGGCGAACACCGGGGAGCTGTTTTTT
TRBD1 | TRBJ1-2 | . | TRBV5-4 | CASSLATGANYGYTF | TGTGCCAGCAGCTTGGCCACAGGGGCTAACTATGGCTACACCTTC
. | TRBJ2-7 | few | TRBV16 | CASSQSPGAYEQYF | TGTGCCAGCAGCCAATCGCCGGGAGCCTACGAGCAGTACTTC
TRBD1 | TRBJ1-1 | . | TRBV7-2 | CASSLEGARGTEAFF | TGTGCCAGCAGCTTAGAGGGGGCTAGGGGCACTGAAGCTTTCTTT
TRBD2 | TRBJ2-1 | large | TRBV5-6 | CASSLSASGFSYNEQFF | TGTGCCAGCAGCTTATCGGCTAGCGGTTTCTCCTACAATGAGCAGTTCTTC
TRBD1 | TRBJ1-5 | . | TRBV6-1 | CASRGTGNNQPQHF | TGTGCCAGCAGAGGGACAGGGAACAATCAGCCCCAGCATTTT
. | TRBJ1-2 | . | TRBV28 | CASSLSRVRGYTF | TGTGCCAGCAGTTTATCGAGGGTGCGAGGCTACACCTTC
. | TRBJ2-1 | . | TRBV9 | CASSVVPGKGNEQFF | TGTGCCAGCAGCGTAGTTCCAGGGAAGGGGAATGAGCAGTTCTTC
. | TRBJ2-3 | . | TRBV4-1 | CASSQDGSGSSTDTQYF | TGCGCCAGCAGCCAAGATGGGAGCGGGTCTAGCACAGATACGCAGTATTTT
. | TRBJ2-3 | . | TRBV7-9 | CASSSRDLPAGDTQYF | TGTGCCAGCAGCTCCCGGGACCTCCCAGCGGGCGATACGCAGTATTTT
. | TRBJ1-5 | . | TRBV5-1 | CASSFWGGNQPQHF | TGCGCCAGCAGCTTTTGGGGGGGCAATCAGCCCCAGCATTTT
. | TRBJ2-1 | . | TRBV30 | CAWSVLGDEQFF | TGTGCCTGGAGTGTACTCGGGGATGAGCAGTTCTTC
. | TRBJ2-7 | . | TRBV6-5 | CASRPTATGRDEQYF | TGTGCCAGCAGGCCAACAGCGACAGGCCGGGACGAGCAGTACTTC
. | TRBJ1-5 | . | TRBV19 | CASSIQHSNQPQHF | TGTGCCAGTAGTATCCAACACAGCAATCAGCCCCAGCATTTT
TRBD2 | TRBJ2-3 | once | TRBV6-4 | CASSDSTSGGADTQYF | TGTGCCAGCAGTGACTCGACTAGCGGGGGGGCAGATACGCAGTATTTT
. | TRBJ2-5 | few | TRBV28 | CASSSMGLEETQYF | TGTGCCAGCAGTTCAATGGGACTCGAAGAGACCCAGTACTTC
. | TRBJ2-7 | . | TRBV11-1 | CASNYTTAYEQYF | TGTGCCAGCAACTACACGACGGCCTACGAGCAGTACTTC
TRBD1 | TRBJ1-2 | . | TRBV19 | CASSIQGADYGYTF | TGTGCCAGTAGTATCCAGGGGGCGGACTATGGCTACACCTTC
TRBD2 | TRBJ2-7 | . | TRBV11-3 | CASPRGASGSYEQYF | TGTGCCAGCCCGAGGGGGGCTAGCGGGTCCTACGAGCAGTACTTC
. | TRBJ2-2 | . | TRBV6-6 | CASRPQSGELFF | TGTGCCAGCAGGCCACAGTCCGGGGAGCTGTTTTTT
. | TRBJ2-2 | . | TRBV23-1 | CASSQCRAAGELFF | TGCGCCAGCAGTCAATGCAGGGCGGCAGGGGAGCTGTTTTTT
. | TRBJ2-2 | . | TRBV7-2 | CASTDLALARAGELFF | TGTGCCAGCACCGACCTAGCACTCGCGAGGGCCGGGGAGCTGTTTTTT
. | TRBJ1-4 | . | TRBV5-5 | CASSSRYRGIPDNEKLFF | TGTGCCAGCAGCTCACGGTACAGAGGGATACCCGATAATGAAAAACTGTTTTTT
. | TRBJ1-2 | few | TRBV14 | CASSQGYTTTGGYTF | TGTGCCAGCAGCCAAGGCTACACCACAACGGGGGGCTACACCTTC
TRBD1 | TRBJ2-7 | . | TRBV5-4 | CASSPATGKYEQYF | TGTGCCAGCAGCCCAGCGACAGGGAAATACGAGCAGTACTTC
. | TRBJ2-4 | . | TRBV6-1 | CASTREVHENIQYF | TGTGCCAGCACCAGGGAGGTACATGAAAACATTCAGTACTTC
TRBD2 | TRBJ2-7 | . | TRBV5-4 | CASSQDAQRGGREGYEQYF | TGTGCCAGCAGCCAAGATGCCCAACGGGGTGGGCGGGAGGGTTACGAGCAGTACTTC
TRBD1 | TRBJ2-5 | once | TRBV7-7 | CASSPRDRATLRAQYF | TGTGCCAGCAGCCCGCGGGACAGGGCCACCTTGAGAGCCCAGTACTTC
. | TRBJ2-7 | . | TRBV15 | CATSGSGEQYF | TGTGCCACCAGCGGTTCGGGGGAGCAGTACTTC
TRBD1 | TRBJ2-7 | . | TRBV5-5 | CASSLSGTGPYEQYF | TGTGCCAGCAGCTTGAGTGGGACAGGGCCCTACGAGCAGTACTTC
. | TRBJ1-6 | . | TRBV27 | CASKRWDAGSPLHF | TGTGCCAGTAAACGGTGGGACGCGGGGTCACCCCTCCACTTT
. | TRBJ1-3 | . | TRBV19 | CASKVSRSSGNTIYF | TGTGCCAGTAAAGTTTCGAGAAGCTCTGGAAACACCATATATTTT
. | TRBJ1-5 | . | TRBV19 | CASSSRGRNQPQHF | TGTGCCAGTAGTAGTAGGGGCCGCAATCAGCCCCAGCATTTT
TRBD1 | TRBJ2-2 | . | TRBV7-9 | CASSPIGQGATTGELFF | TGTGCCAGCAGCCCAATTGGGCAGGGGGCGACTACCGGGGAGCTGTTTTTT
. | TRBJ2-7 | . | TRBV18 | CASSPYNSEQYF | TGTGCCAGCTCACCGTATAACTCCGAGCAGTACTTC
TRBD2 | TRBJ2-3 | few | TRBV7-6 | CASSLYTGGAVTDTQYF | TGTGCCAGCAGCTTATATACCGGGGGGGCGGTGACAGATACGCAGTATTTT
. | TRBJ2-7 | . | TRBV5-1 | CASSSDIYEQYF | TGCGCCAGCAGCTCGGACATCTACGAGCAGTACTTC
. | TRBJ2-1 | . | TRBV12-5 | CASGRGGSISYNEQFF | TGTGCTAGTGGTAGGGGGGGGAGCATCTCCTACAATGAGCAGTTCTTC
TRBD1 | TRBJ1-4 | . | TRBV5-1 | CASSHPRQGEATNEKLFF | TGCGCCAGCAGCCATCCCAGACAGGGGGAAGCAACTAATGAAAAACTGTTTTTT
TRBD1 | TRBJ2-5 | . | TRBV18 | CASSRGTGGETQYF | TGTGCCAGCTCCCGAGGGACAGGGGGAGAGACCCAGTACTTC